This is a list of T cell receptor beta chains from one sample in a study of blood T cell repertoires in COVID-19. Clones were sequenced by immunoSEQ multiplex PCR, and TCRdb holds only the in-frame ones, with some missing. This sample has 55,000 to 70,000 clones; about nine tenths occur once, and the top ten carry roughly a fifth. Sequencing was done on a sample of peripheral blood. The source of these receptors is a woman aged 80 or older with COVID-19, enrolled during active disease. Both conserved end residues are part of each CDR3. A D gene is named only where the DNA matches it firmly.

V	J	D	CDR3
TRBV30	TRBJ1-2	.	CAWSTRVGYTF
TRBV5-5	TRBJ1-1	TRBD1	CASSLGDRGTEAFF
TRBV19	TRBJ1-5	.	CASSKMTQAGNQPQHF
TRBV18	TRBJ1-3	.	CASSPEWGAGNTIYF
TRBV5-1	TRBJ1-1	.	CASSDSGITNTEAFF
TRBV7-9	TRBJ2-3	.	CASSLGRSTDTQYF
TRBV5-4	TRBJ1-2	TRBD1	CASSLRDRVNGYTF
TRBV7-8	TRBJ1-2	TRBD1	CASSLGSGTGGAAGYTF
TRBV7-2	TRBJ1-1	TRBD1	CASSSDRGRTEAFF
TRBV14	TRBJ2-7	TRBD2	CASSHGREQYF
TRBV6-4	TRBJ2-3	.	CASSTGPGDTQYF
TRBV19	TRBJ1-5	.	CASSMVGGTQPQHF
TRBV2	TRBJ2-2	TRBD1	CASRAGTGGTGELFF
TRBV2	TRBJ1-1	.	CASSLGLAEAFF
TRBV9	TRBJ1-2	TRBD1	CASSPGTGRYGYTF
TRBV15	TRBJ1-1	TRBD1	CATSIDRDTEAFF
TRBV2	TRBJ2-7	.	CASSVDKGYEQYF
TRBV2	TRBJ2-5	TRBD2	CASSGLAGETQYF
TRBV7-9	TRBJ2-2	TRBD2	CASSSTSGDTGELFF
TRBV2	TRBJ2-2	TRBD1	CASSVRQGRNTGELFF
TRBV6-5	TRBJ2-2	.	CASSDYHSGELFF
TRBV11-3	TRBJ2-5	.	CASSPSLKETQYF
TRBV7-8	TRBJ2-7	.	CASSAQGPYEQYF
TRBV29-1	TRBJ1-1	.	CSVSSGLHTEAFF
TRBV6-6	TRBJ2-7	.	CASRPTQTYEQYF
TRBV9	TRBJ1-2	TRBD1	CASSVAGTGFNYGYTF
TRBV5-1	TRBJ2-7	.	CASSLEPGGPYEQYF
TRBV5-5	TRBJ2-2	TRBD1	CASSLRDRGTGELFF
TRBV5-1	TRBJ2-2	TRBD2	CASSSGLAGGTTGELFF
TRBV2	TRBJ1-5	TRBD1	CARSTGSDSNQPQHF
TRBV5-1	TRBJ2-7	.	CASSLQGTYEQYF
TRBV2	TRBJ2-3	TRBD2	CASSPRRGLAGGPSTDTQYF
TRBV5-1	TRBJ2-2	TRBD2	CASSSGLAGGSDTGELFF
TRBV2	TRBJ1-5	.	CASSETTVNQPQHF
TRBV9	TRBJ1-2	.	CASTLGVGRSYGYTF
TRBV6-6	TRBJ2-2	TRBD1	CASRDRAVGELFF
TRBV7-9	TRBJ1-6	TRBD1	CASSLRQGVNSPLHF
TRBV25-1	TRBJ1-4	TRBD1	CASSGGQGEFF
TRBV5-6	TRBJ1-4	TRBD1	CASSRTGDNEKLFF
TRBV2	TRBJ2-3	.	CASSQTRIAADTQYF
TRBV19	TRBJ1-2	.	CASIKRAESSYGYTF
TRBV5-1	TRBJ2-3	.	CASSLEREVDTQYF